This TCR beta chain was sequenced in a study of blood T cell repertoires in COVID-19 (dated by TCRdb to the early 2020s). Concerning the study at large: Samples from collaborators originated in the United States, Italy and Spain and spanned both the acute and convalescent phases of COVID-19. HLA class I and class II types, where available, came from metadata supplied by the sample provider rather than from assay-based typing. Deeply sampled blood TCRbeta repertoires from subjects exposed to, actively infected with, or recovered from COVID-19 were included in the dataset. Samples were obtained from the ongoing ImmuneRACE study (first 160 participants) and from 950 to 1,500 subjects provided by 6 global collaborators. The repertoires were made available in a free public database intended to serve as a resource for research on the immune response to SARS-CoV-2. Sample metadata almost always included a de-identified subject ID, COVID-19 status, age in years and sex. The material from the prospective study consisted of cDNA or gDNA derived from T cells, B-cell-depleted T cells, or PBMCs.

TCRbeta CDR3 regions were amplified from genomic DNA using the immunoSEQ Assay, a bias-controlled multiplex PCR. Per the original workflow: Nucleated cell counts per sample were estimated from amplification of reference gene primers within the assay. To quantify the absolute abundance of each unique TCRbeta CDR3 rearrangement, sequence reads were collapsed and filtered. For each sample, productive Simpson clonality was calculated as the square root of Simpson's diversity index across productive rearrangements. TCRdb obtained this table from immuneACCESS and retained in-frame rearrangements with V and J assigned. These tables miss some clones; where compared with another copy, unresolved V genes account for less than half of the shortfall, and the remainder is unexplained. V, J and clone size are taken as reported in that table, and D and trimming were inferred from the DNA itself. This sample comprises roughly 330,000 clones, about 89% of them detected only once. The ten largest clones capture less than 6% of the sample.

About this clone itself: This clone's antigen is unknown. Per-nucleotide qualities are absent, and no much larger clonotype sits a single base away.

Study-level results and caveats: How much clinical and demographic metadata was included differed by source and by participant, and the metadata was provided uncurated.

Participants in the prospective study were aged about 18 to 95 years, lived in more than 20 United States geographic areas, and enrolled through a virtual design. To assign participants to cohorts, the prospective study relied on clinical history that participants themselves reported in a screening survey and a study questionnaire. Recovered participants in ImmuneRACE Cohort 3 were defined by two consecutive negative NP/OP PCR tests, clearance by a healthcare professional, or resolution of symptoms. Mobile phlebotomists in the prospective study collected whole blood, serum and a nasopharyngeal or oropharyngeal swab from every participant. Prospective study participants could optionally give additional blood draws and questionnaires over an approximately 2-month period. Prospective study blood samples were shipped either frozen or at room temperature before DNA extraction. What was sequenced was PBMCs or T cells enriched from blood (not recorded which). The sequence came from a woman in her thirties who had recovered from COVID-19.

The DNA sequence is TGTGCCAGCAGCTTACAGGGGTATAGCAATCAGCCCCAGCATTTT. Its translation is CASSLQGYSNQPQHF. Recombination connected TRBV7-9 to TRBJ1-5; a tentative D match to TRBD1 spans 6 bases. The CDR3 spans 15 residues, from the cysteine through the phenylalanine. Here the CDR3 DNA is all that survives: 45 bases in frame from base 1. V is cut by 2 bases and J by 0 bases, and the space between the germline ends is 8 bases. CDR1 and CDR2 are drawn from the germline V gene (reference sequence): SEHNR, FQNEAQ.